The clone carrying this T cell receptor (beta chain) came up a few times. Its antigen is not known. The source of the sample is a study of blood T cells in healthy people across ages. Peripheral blood, 9.5 to 10 milliliters per donor, was collected. The use of a sample-barcoded 5' primer and a J-beta primer mix characterized a second PCR of roughly 7 to 11 cycles. TCRdb recomputed calls from the 5' RACE reads with MiXCR, one row per CDR3 protein. The repertoire holds about 720,000 distinct CDR3 sequences, with over 20% as singletons. Study results and caveats: The percentage of naive T cells correlated strongly with TCR beta diversity. Diversity was higher, and naive CD4+ cells more numerous, in long-lived donors than in aged donors.

V dropped 3 bases and J dropped 0 bases, with 11 bases sitting between them. This CDR3 contains 16 residues. Germline V CDR1 and CDR2: ENHRY, SYGVKD. The gene calls are TRBV10-3 and TRBJ1-4; D not certain. Input material: blood. The receptor's source is a man in his 70s in good health. CDR3 in DNA: TGTGCCATCAGTGACGATCACAAAGCAACTAATGAAAAACTGTTTTTT. Translating it yields CAISDDHKATNEKLFF.